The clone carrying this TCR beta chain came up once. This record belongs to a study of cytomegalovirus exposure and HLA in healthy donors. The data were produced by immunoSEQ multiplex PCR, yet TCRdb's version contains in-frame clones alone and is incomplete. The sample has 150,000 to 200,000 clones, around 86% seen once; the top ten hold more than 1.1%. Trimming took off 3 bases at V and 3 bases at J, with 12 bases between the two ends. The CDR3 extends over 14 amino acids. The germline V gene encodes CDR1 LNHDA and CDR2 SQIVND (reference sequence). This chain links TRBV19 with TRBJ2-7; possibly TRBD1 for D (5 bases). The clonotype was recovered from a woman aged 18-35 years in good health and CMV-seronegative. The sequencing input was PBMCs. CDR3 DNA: TGTGCCAGTAGTATTGTCCCAGGGAACTACGAGCAGTACTTC. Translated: CASSIVPGNYEQYF. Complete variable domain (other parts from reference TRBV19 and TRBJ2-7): DGGITQSPKYLFRKEGQNVTLSCEQNLNHDAMYWYRQDPGQGLRLIYYSQIVNDFQKGDIAEGYSVSREKKESFPLTVTSAQKNPTAFYLCASSIVPGNYEQYFGPGTRLTVT.